This T cell receptor beta chain was retrieved from a study of shared clonotypes between healthy human individuals. Regarding the study as a whole: Sampling involved blood alone; tissue repertoires likely differ.

The deep-level immunoSEQ assay was used. Every subset had its genomic DNA shared out evenly among several immunoSEQ plates. Method: immunoSEQ multiplex PCR; TCRdb's copy keeps in-frame clones and lacks some. In the table there are 450,000 to 650,000 clones, around three quarters of which are singletons. All the donors were Caucasian adults who lived in Nashville, Tennessee. As regards this clone: Its antigen is as yet unknown.

The sequencing sample was made of PBMCs. This clonotype was sampled from a woman in her thirties or forties in good health. Some clones in this sample may be carry-over from other donors' samples.

DNA for the CDR3: TGTGCCAGCAGCGGGTCTCCGGCTGGAAACACCATATATTTT. This sequence encodes CASSGSPAGNTIYF. This chain uses TRBV5-6 with TRBJ1-3; D gene ambiguous. The CDR3 totals 14 residues. Per germline, CDR1 SGHDT and CDR2 YYEEEE. Deletions cut 4 bases from V and 2 bases from J, with 10 bases between.